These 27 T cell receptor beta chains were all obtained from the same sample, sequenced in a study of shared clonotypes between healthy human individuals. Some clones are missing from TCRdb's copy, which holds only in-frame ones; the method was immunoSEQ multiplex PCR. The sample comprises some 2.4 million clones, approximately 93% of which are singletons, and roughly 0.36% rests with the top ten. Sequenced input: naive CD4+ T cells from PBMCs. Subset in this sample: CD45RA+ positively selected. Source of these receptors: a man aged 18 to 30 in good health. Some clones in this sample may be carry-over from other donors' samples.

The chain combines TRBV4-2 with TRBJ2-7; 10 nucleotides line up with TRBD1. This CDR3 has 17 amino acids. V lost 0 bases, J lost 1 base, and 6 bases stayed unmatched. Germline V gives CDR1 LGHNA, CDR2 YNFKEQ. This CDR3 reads CASSQDVGQGRSYEQYF. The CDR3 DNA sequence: TGTGCCAGCAGCCAAGATGTGGGACAGGGGAGGTCCTACGAGCAGTACTTC.

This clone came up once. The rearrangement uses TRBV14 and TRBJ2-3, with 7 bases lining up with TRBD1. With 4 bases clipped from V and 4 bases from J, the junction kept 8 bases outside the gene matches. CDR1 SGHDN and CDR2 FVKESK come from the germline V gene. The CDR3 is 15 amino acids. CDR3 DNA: TGTGCCAGCAGCCTTACCTGGGACAGAGCAGATACGCAGTATTTT. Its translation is CASSLTWDRADTQYF. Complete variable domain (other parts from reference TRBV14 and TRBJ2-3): EAGVTQFPSHSVIEKGQTVTLRCDPISGHDNLYWYRRVMGKEIKFLLHFVKESKQDESGMPNNRFLAERTGGTYSTLKVQPAELEDSGVYFCASSLTWDRADTQYFGPGTRLTVL.

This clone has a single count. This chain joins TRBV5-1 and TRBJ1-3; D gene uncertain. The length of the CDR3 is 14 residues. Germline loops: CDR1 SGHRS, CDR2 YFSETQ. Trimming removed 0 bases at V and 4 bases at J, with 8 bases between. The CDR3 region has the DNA TGCGCCAGCAGCTTGGGAGTACTCGGAAACACCATATATTTT. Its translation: CASSLGVLGNTIYF.

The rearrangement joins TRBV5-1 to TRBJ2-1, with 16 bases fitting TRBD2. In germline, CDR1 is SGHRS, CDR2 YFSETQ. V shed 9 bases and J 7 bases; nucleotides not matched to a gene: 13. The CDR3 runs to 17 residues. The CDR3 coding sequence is TGCGCCACCCGACCGGGACTAGCGGGAGGGCCGAGGAATGAGCAGTTCTTC. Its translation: CATRPGLAGGPRNEQFF.

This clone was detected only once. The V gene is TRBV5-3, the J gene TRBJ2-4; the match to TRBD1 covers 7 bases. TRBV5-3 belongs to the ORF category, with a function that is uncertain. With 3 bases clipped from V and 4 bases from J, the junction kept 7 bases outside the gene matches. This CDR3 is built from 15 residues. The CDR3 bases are TGTGCCAGAAGCTCTCCCGACAGGGTAAAAAACATTCAGTACTTC. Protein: CARSSPDRVKNIQYF.

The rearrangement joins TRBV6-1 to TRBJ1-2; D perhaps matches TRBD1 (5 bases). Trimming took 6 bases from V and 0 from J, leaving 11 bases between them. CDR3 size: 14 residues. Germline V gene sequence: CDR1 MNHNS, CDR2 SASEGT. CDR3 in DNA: TGTGCCAGCAGGAGGGACGGAACTAACTATGGCTACACCTTC. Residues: CASRRDGTNYGYTF.

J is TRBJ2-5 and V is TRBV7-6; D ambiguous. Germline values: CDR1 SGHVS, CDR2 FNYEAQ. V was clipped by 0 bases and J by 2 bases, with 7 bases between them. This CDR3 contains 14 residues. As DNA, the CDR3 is TGTGCCAGCAGCTTAGCGTCGGCACAAGAGACCCAGTACTTC. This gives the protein CASSLASAQETQYF.

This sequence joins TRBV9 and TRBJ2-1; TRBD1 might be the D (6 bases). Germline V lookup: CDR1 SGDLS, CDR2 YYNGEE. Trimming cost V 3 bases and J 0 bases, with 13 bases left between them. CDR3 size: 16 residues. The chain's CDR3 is CASSGRGQSSYNEQFF. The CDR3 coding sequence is TGTGCCAGCAGCGGTAGAGGACAGAGCTCCTACAATGAGCAGTTCTTC. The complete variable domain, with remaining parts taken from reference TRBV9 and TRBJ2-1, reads DSGVTQTPKHLITATGQRVTLRCSPRSGDLSVYWYQQSLDQGLQFLIQYYNGEERAKGNILERFSAQQFPDLHSELNLSSLELGDSALYFCASSGRGQSSYNEQFFGPGTRLTVL.

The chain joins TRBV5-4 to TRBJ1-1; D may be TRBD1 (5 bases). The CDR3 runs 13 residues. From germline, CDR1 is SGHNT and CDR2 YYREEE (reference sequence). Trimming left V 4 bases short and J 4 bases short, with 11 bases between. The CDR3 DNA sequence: TGTGCCAGCAGCCGGGACGGGGGCACTGAAGCTTTCTTT. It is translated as CASSRDGGTEAFF.

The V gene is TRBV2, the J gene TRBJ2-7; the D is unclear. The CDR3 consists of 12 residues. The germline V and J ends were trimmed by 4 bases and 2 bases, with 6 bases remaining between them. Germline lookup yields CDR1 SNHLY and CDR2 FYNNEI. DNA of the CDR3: TGTGCCAGCAGTGTGGAACCCTACGAGCAGTACTTC. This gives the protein CASSVEPYEQYF.

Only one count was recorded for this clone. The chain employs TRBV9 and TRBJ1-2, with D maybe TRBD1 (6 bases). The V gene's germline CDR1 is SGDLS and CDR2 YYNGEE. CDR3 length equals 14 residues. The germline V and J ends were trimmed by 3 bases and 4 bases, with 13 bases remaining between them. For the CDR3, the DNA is TGTGCCAGCAGCGAACTGATAGGGGGCTATGGCTACACCTTC. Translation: CASSELIGGYGYTF.

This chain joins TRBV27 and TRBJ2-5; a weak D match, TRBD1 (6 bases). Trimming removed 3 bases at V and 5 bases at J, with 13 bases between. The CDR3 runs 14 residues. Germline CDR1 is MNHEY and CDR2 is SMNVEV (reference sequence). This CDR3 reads CASSLGALVETQYF. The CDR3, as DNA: TGTGCCAGCAGTTTGGGGGCCCTTGTGGAGACCCAGTACTTC.

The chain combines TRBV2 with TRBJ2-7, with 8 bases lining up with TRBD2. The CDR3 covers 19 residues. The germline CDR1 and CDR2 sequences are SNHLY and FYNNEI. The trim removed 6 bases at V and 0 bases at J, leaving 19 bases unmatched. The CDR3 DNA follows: TGTGCCAGCAGCGGTACTGGGGGAGTCGGGCGGGAGGCCTCCTACGAGCAGTACTTC. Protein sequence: CASSGTGGVGREASYEQYF.

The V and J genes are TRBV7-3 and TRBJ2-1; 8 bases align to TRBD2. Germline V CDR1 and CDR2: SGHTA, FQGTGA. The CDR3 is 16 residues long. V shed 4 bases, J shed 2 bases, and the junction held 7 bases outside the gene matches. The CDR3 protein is CASSSGSSGTYNEQFF. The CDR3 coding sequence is TGTGCCAGCAGCTCGGGGAGTAGCGGGACCTACAATGAGCAGTTCTTC.

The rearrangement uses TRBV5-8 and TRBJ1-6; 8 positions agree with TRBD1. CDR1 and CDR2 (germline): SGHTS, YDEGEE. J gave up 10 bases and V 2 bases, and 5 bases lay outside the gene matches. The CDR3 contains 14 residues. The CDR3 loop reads CASSLLTGVSPLHF. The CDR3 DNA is TGTGCCAGCAGCTTACTGACAGGGGTCTCACCCCTCCACTTT.

CDR3 region: CASSLGGQGGPNEQFF. In DNA, the CDR3 is TGTGCCAGCAGCTTAGGGGGACAGGGGGGCCCCAATGAGCAGTTCTTC. The rearrangement links TRBV11-2 to TRBJ2-1, with 11 bases matching TRBD1. V gave up 1 base and J gave up 6 bases; unmatched junction bases: 5. CDR1 and CDR2 from the germline V gene are SGHAT and FQNNGV. The CDR3 sequence is 16 residues long.

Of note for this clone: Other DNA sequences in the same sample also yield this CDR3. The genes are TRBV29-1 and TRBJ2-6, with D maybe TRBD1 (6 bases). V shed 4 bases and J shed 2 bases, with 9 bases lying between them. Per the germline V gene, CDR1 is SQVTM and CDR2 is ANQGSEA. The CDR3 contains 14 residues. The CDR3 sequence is CSVVGGAGANVLTF. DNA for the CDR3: TGCAGCGTTGTTGGGGGCGCTGGGGCCAACGTCCTGACTTTC.

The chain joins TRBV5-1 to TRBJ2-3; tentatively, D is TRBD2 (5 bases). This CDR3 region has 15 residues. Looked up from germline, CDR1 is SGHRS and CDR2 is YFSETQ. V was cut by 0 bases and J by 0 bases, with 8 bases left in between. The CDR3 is CASSLVGVSTDTQYF. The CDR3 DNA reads TGCGCCAGCAGCTTGGTCGGGGTAAGCACAGATACGCAGTATTTT.

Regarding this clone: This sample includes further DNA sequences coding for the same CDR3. CDR3: CSVEGQGQTQYF. CDR3 nucleotide sequence: TGCAGCGTTGAAGGGCAGGGCCAGACCCAGTACTTC. The genes are TRBV29-1 and TRBJ2-5; TRBD1 is a possible D gene (5 bases). The germline CDR1 and CDR2 sequences are SQVTM and ANQGSEA. This CDR3 has 12 amino acids. V shed 1 base and J shed 6 bases, with 9 bases lying between them. The full variable domain, in which reference TRBV29-1 and TRBJ2-5 provide the parts outside the CDR3, is SAVISQKPSRDICQRGTSLTIQCQVDSQVTMMFWYRQQPGQSLTLIATANQGSEATYESGFVIDKFPISRPNLTFSTLTVSNMSPEDSSIYLCSVEGQGQTQYFGPGTRLLVL.

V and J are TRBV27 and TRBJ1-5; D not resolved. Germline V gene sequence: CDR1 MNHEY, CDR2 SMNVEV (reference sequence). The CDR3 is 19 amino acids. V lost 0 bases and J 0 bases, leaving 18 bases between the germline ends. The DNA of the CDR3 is TGTGCCAGCAGTTTATCGAGAGGGAGGAGGTCCGTTAGCAATCAGCCCCAGCATTTT. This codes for CASSLSRGRRSVSNQPQHF.

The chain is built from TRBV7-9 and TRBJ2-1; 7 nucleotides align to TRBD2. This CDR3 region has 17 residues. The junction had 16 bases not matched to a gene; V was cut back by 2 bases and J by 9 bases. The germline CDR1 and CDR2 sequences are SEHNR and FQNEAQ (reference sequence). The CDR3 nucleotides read TGTGCCAGCAGCTTAAGGACCGGCCGACTAGCAGGCAGTGAGCAGTTCTTC. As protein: CASSLRTGRLAGSEQFF. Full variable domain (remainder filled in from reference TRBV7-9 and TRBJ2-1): DTGVSQNPRHKITKRGQNVTFRCDPISEHNRLYWYRQTLGQGPEFLTYFQNEAQLEKSRLLSDRFSAERPKGSFSTLEIQRTEQGDSAMYLCASSLRTGRLAGSEQFFGPGTRLTVL.

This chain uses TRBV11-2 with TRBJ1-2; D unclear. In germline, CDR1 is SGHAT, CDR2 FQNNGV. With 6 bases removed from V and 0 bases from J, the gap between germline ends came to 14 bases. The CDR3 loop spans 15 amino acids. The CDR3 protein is CASRATTPANYGYTF. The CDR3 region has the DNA TGTGCCAGCAGGGCTACCACACCAGCTAACTATGGCTACACCTTC.

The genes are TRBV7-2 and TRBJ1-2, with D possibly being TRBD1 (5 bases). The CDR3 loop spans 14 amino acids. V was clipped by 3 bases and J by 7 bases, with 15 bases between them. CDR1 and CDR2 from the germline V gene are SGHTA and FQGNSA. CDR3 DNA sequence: TGTGCCAGCAGCTTCCAAGGGGCGCCGACTGGCTACACCTTC. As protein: CASSFQGAPTGYTF. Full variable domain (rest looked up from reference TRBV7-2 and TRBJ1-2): GAGVSQSPSNKVTEKGKDVELRCDPISGHTALYWYRQSLGQGLEFLIYFQGNSAPDKSGLPSDRFSAERTGGSVSTLTIQRTQQEDSAVYLCASSFQGAPTGYTFGSGTRLTVV.

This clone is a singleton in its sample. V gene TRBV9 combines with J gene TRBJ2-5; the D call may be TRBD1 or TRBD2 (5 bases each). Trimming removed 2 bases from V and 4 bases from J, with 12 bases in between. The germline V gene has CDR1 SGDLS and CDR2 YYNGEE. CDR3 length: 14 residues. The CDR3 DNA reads TGTGCCAGCAGCGTTGGGACCGGACCAGAGACCCAGTACTTC. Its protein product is CASSVGTGPETQYF.

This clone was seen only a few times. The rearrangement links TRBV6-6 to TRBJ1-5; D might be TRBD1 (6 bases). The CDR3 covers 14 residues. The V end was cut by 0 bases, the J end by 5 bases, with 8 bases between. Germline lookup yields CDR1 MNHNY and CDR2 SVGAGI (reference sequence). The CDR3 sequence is CASSYSGHYQPQHF. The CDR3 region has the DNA TGTGCCAGCAGTTACTCGGGACATTATCAGCCCCAGCATTTT.

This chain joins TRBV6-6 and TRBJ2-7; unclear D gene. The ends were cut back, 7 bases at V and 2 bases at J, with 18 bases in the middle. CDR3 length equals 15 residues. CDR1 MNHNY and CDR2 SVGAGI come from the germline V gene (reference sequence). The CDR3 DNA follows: TGTGCCAGCACGTCGGCCCCAGGCGCGGCCTACGAGCAGTACTTC. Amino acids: CASTSAPGAAYEQYF.

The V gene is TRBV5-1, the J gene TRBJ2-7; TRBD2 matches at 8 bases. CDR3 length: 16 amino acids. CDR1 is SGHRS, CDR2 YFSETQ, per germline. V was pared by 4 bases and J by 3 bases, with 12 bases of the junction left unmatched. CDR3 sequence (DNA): TGCGCCAGCAGCAAATTCGGACTAGCTTCTTTCTACGAGCAGTACTTC. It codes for CASSKFGLASFYEQYF.